The entry below gives a single T cell receptor (beta chain) sequence along with its context. Its antigen is not identified. This record comes from a study of cytomegalovirus exposure and HLA in healthy donors. Study in general: Membership in the Caucasian-associated ancestry cluster was found for around 81% of fewer than 450 genotyped donors.

The study ran its PCR with 60 Vbeta and 13 Jbeta primers. As handled by the study authors: In a later analysis, of tens of millions of unique beta chains, about 12 million appeared in at least two donors. Produced via immunoSEQ multiplex PCR; TCRdb's table is partial and in-frame only. V and J calls and clone size are as listed in that table; D and trimming were resolved from the DNA. The repertoire has tens of thousands of clones, 73% of them found once; the top ten carry under 6.5%. Study results and limitations: Association of approximately 16,000 TCR beta sequences with HLA alleles was found at 0.05 false discovery rate in a later analysis. Associated with cytomegalovirus, according to the listing, were approximately 160 TCR beta chains.

Trimming took off 5 bases at V and 5 bases at J, with 13 bases between the two ends. CDR1 is SEHNR, CDR2 FQNEAQ, per germline (reference sequence). This CDR3 spans 13 amino acids. This rearrangement joins TRBV7-9 to TRBJ2-7; TRBD1 is a possible D gene (5 bases). This receptor was taken from a man aged 50-59 years in good health and CMV-seronegative. The sample consisted of PBMCs. The CDR3 protein is CASSKGPWDEQYF. CDR3 DNA: TGTGCCAGCAGCAAGGGGCCCTGGGACGAGCAGTACTTC.